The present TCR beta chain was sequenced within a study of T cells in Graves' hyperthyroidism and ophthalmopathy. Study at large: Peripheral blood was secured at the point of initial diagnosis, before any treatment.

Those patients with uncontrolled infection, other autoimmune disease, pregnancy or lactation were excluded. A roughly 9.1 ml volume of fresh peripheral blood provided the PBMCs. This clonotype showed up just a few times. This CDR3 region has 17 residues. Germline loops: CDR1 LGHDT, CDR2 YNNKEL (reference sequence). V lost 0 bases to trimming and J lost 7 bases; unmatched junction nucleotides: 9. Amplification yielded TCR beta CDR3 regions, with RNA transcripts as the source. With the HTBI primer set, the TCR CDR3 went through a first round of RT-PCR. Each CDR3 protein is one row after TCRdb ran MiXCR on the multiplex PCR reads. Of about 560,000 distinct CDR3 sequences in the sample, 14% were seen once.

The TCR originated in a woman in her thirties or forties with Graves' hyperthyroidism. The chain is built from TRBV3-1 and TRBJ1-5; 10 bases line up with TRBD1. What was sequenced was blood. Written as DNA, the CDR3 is TGTGCCAGCAGCCAAGACGGGGGACAGGGGATCGGACAGCCCCAGCATTTT. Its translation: CASSQDGGQGIGQPQHF.